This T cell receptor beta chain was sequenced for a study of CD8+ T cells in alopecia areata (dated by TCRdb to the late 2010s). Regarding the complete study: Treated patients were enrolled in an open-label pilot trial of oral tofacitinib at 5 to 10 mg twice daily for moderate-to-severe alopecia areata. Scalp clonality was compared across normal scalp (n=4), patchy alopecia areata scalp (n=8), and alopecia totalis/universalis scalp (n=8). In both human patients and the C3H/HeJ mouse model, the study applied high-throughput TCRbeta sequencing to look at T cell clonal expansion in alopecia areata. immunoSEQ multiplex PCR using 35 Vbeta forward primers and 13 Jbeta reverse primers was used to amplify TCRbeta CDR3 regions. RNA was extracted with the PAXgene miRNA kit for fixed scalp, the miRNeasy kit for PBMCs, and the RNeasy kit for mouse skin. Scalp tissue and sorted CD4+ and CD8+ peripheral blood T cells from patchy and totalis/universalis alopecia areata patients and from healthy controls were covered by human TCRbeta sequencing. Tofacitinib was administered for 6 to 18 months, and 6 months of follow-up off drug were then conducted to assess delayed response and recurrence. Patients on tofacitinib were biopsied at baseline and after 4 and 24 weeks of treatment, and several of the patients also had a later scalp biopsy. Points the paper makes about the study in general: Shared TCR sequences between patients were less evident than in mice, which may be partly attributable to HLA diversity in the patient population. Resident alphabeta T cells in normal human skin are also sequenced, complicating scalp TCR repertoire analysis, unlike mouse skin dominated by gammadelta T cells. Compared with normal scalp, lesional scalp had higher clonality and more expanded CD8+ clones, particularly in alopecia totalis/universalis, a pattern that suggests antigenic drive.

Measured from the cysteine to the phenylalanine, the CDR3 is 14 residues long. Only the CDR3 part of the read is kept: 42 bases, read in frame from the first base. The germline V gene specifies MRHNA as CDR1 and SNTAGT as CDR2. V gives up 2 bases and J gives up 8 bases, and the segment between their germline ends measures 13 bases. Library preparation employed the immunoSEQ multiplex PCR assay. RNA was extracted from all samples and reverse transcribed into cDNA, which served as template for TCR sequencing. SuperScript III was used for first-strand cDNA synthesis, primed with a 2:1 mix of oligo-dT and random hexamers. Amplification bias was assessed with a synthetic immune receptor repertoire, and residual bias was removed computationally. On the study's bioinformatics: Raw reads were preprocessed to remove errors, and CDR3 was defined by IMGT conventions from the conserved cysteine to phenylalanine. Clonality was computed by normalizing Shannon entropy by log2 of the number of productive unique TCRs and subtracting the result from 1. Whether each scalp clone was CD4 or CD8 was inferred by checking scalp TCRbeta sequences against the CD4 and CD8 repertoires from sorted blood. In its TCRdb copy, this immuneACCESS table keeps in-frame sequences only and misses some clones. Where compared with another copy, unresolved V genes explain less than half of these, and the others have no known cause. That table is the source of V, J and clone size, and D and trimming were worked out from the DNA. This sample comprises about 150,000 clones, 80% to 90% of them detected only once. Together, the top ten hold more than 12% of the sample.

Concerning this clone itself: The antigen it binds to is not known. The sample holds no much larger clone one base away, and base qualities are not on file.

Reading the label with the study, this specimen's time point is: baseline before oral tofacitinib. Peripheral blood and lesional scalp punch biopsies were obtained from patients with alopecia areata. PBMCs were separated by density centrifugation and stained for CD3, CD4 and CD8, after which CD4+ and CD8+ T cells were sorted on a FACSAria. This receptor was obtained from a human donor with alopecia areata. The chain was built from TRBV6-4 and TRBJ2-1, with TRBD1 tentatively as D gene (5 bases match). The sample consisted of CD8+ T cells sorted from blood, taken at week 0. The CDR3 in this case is CASSDGPTGHEQFF. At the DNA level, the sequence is TGTGCCAGCAGTGACGGGCCAACAGGCCATGAGCAGTTCTTC.